This passage covers 20 T cell receptor beta chains from one sample sequenced in a study of low-dose radiotherapy and immunotherapy resistance in tumors. Time point: after trial treatment. Treatment reported: LDRT plus nivolumab, ipilimumab, low-dose cyclophosphamide and aspirin (RACIN trial). TCRs underwent approximately 20 PCR cycles of amplification with a constant-region primer and V-primer adapter. Each CDR3 protein gets one entry after TCRdb re-called the reads with MiXCR. Among roughly 52,000 distinct CDR3 sequences listed, approximately 35% were seen once. This specimen consisted of PBMCs, obtained after low-dose radiotherapy plus immunotherapy. Every receptor here comes from a male donor with rectosigmoid adenocarcinoma.

This clonotype has only a few counts. This chain connects TRBV10-1 to TRBJ2-7; D remains ambiguous. Per the germline V gene, CDR1 is WNHNN and CDR2 is SYGVQD (reference sequence). Trimming removed 2 bases from V and 4 bases from J, with 6 bases in between. The CDR3 loop spans 12 amino acids. CDR3 coding DNA: TGCGCCAGCAGTGAGGGTGGGTACGAGCAGTACTTC. Translated: CASSEGGYEQYF.

This clonotype was observed at least ten times. The V and J genes are TRBV19 and TRBJ1-5; the D gene is possibly TRBD1 (6 bases). Trimming took 5 bases from V and 0 from J, leaving 11 bases between them. The CDR3 spans 15 residues. Germline assignment: CDR1 LNHDA and CDR2 SQIVND (reference sequence). The CDR3 sequence: CASSADRTSNQPQHF. CDR3 nucleotides: TGTGCCAGTAGTGCAGACAGGACTAGCAATCAGCCCCAGCATTTT.

The chain employs TRBV6-1 and TRBJ1-2, with 12 bases that match TRBD1. Looked up from germline, CDR1 is MNHNS and CDR2 is SASEGT. CDR3 size: 15 residues. V was pared by 1 base and J by 7 bases, with 4 bases of the junction left unmatched. The CDR3 region is CASSEGGQGARGYTF. The CDR3 DNA reads as TGTGCCAGCAGTGAAGGGGGACAGGGGGCGCGTGGCTACACCTTC.

This clonotype was observed at least ten times. This sequence joins TRBV28 and TRBJ2-2, with 7 bases that match TRBD2. This CDR3 region has 13 residues. After removal of 10 bases from V and 3 bases from J, the junction contained 5 bases not matched to a gene. Per the germline V gene, CDR1 is MDHEN and CDR2 is SYDVKM. CDR3 region: CAILGRDTGELFF. DNA for the CDR3: TGTGCCATCCTGGGGAGGGACACCGGGGAGCTGTTTTTT.

The rearrangement joins TRBV28 to TRBJ1-6; D is perhaps TRBD1 (5 bases). The CDR3 extends over 14 amino acids. CDR1 is MDHEN and CDR2 is SYDVKM in the germline V gene. The V gene lost 3 bases and the J gene lost 9 bases, with 12 bases spanning the gap. This CDR3 is CASSLAGLGSPLHF. The CDR3 coding sequence is TGTGCCAGCAGTTTGGCGGGGCTTGGTTCACCCCTCCACTTT.

With respect to this clonotype: The conserved closing phenylalanine or tryptophan is absent in this CDR3, likely reflecting a read error. This chain links TRBV4-1 with TRBJ2-5; the D gene is possibly TRBD2 (5 bases). Germline-derived CDR1 and CDR2 are MGHRA and YSYEKL. The CDR3 is 17 amino acids. The ends were cut back, 0 bases at V and 4 bases at J, with 18 bases in the middle. CDR3 nucleotides: TGCGCCAGCAGCCAAGATCATTGGAGGTCGGTGGCAGAGACCCAGTACCTC. Amino acids: CASSQDHWRSVAETQYL.

The table lists this clonotype with many counts. The V call is TRBV28, the J call TRBJ2-7, with 7 bases lining up with TRBD2. V gave up 4 bases and J gave up 2 bases; unmatched junction bases: 11. The length of the CDR3 is 16 residues. CDR1 is MDHEN and CDR2 is SYDVKM in the germline V gene. The CDR3: CASSYGSGQGTYEQYF. CDR3 DNA: TGTGCCAGCAGTTACGGTAGCGGGCAAGGTACCTACGAGCAGTACTTC.

This clonotype has more than one count but fewer than ten. The V call is TRBV11-2, the J call TRBJ2-3; D is perhaps TRBD2 (6 bases). The CDR3 loop spans 15 amino acids. In germline, CDR1 is SGHAT, CDR2 FQNNGV. V lost 5 bases, J lost 0 bases, and 12 bases lay in between. CDR3 loop: CASSGVAASTDTQYF. The DNA of the CDR3 is TGTGCCAGCAGCGGTGTAGCGGCTAGCACAGATACGCAGTATTTT.

This clonotype was seen many times. This chain connects TRBV19 to TRBJ1-1; unclear D gene. This CDR3 comprises 13 residues. Germline assignment: CDR1 LNHDA and CDR2 SQIVND (reference sequence). V was cut by 5 bases and J by 3 bases, with 10 bases left in between. The CDR3 coding sequence is TGTGCCAGTAGTCGACCGAGGGACACTGAAGCTTTCTTT. This translates into CASSRPRDTEAFF. Together with reference TRBV19 and TRBJ1-1, the CDR3 gives the full variable domain: DGGITQSPKYLFRKEGQNVTLSCEQNLNHDAMYWYRQDPGQGLRLIYYSQIVNDFQKGDIAEGYSVSREKKESFPLTVTSAQKNPTAFYLCASSRPRDTEAFFGQGTRLTVV.

This clonotype came up many times. The chain links TRBV5-1 to TRBJ2-7; 7 bases align to TRBD1. Germline CDR1 is SGHRS and CDR2 is YFSETQ. The CDR3 totals 17 residues. The ends lost 4 bases at V and 0 bases at J; junction bases unmatched: 13. The CDR3 spells CASSLAETRDSSYEQYF. The CDR3 DNA reads TGCGCCAGCAGCCTGGCCGAAACCCGGGACAGCTCCTACGAGCAGTACTTC.

This clonotype was detected ten times or more. This chain links TRBV30 with TRBJ2-3; D gene uncertain. Germline assignment: CDR1 GTSNPN and CDR2 SVGIG (reference sequence). The CDR3 extends over 18 amino acids. V lost 3 bases to trimming and J lost 0 bases, with 22 bases between them. This CDR3 is CAWSDMRDNLTSTDTQYF. CDR3 DNA sequence: TGTGCCTGGAGCGATATGAGAGATAACCTTACTAGCACAGATACGCAGTATTTT. Variable domain in full (rest from reference TRBV30 and TRBJ2-3): SQTIHQWPATLVQPVGSPLSLECTVEGTSNPNLYWYRQAAGRGLQLLFYSVGIGQISSEVPQNLSASRPQDRQFILSSKKLLLSDSGFYLCAWSDMRDNLTSTDTQYFGPGTRLTVL.

This clonotype was found many times. This is likely an artifact of a read error, given a far larger clone one base away. The genes are TRBV19 and TRBJ2-7; D is perhaps TRBD1 or TRBD2 (5 bases each). Germline-derived CDR1 and CDR2 are LNHDA and SQIVND (reference sequence). This CDR3 region has 16 residues. V lost 0 bases and J lost 7, with 19 bases in between. The CDR3 region is CASSIDHNPSGGEQYF. CDR3 nucleotide sequence: TGTGCCAGTAGTATAGATCACAACCCTAGTGGGGGTGAGCAGTACTTC.

The chain couples TRBV20-1 to TRBJ1-2; 7 bases match TRBD1. The CDR3 sequence is 13 residues long. J gave up 7 bases and V 0 bases, and 5 bases lay outside the gene matches. CDR1 and CDR2 from the germline V gene are DFQATT and SNEGSKA (reference sequence). CDR3 coding DNA: TGCAGTGCTAGAGAGACAGGGTCTCCTGGCTACACCTTC. Residues: CSARETGSPGYTF.

The rearrangement uses TRBV28 and TRBJ2-7, with TRBD2 identical over 8 bases. The J segment lost 1 base and the V segment lost 6 bases, leaving 8 bases of the junction unmatched. Germline V gives CDR1 MDHEN, CDR2 SYDVKM. This CDR3 contains 15 residues. Here the CDR3 DNA reads TGTGCCAGCAGCCCTCCGGGGGGGAGGTCCTACGAGCAGTACTTC. Its translation is CASSPPGGRSYEQYF.

This chain joins TRBV6-5 and TRBJ2-7; the D gene is possibly TRBD1 (5 bases). CDR3 length: 12 residues. The V gene lost 6 bases and the J gene lost 8 bases, with 14 bases spanning the gap. Germline V gene data show CDR1 as MNHEY and CDR2 as SVGAGI. The CDR3 nucleotides are TGTGCCAGCAGCCCGGACACCTTCCAGCAGTACTTC. Translated: CASSPDTFQQYF.

The V call is TRBV6-2 or TRBV6-3, the J call TRBJ1-1; the match to TRBD1 covers 7 bases. Germline CDR1 and CDR2: MNHEY and SVGEGT. V gave up 0 bases and J gave up 5 bases; unmatched junction bases: 6. This CDR3 is 15 amino acids long. The DNA of the CDR3 is TGTGCCAGCAGTTACTCTTCATCAGGGGGGACTGAAGCTTTCTTT. This translates into CASSYSSSGGTEAFF.

By share, this clonotype counts as medium-sized. The junction shows a germline mismatch at one end, possibly a read error. The chain is built from TRBV5-3 and TRBJ2-2; D not resolved. TRBV5-3 is recorded as an ORF, its role being uncertain. The length of the CDR3 is 15 residues. The CDR3 is CASSLAAGTIGELFF. The CDR3 DNA reads as TGTGCCAGCAGCTTGGCGGCTGGCACGATCGGGGAGCTGTTTTTT.

This clonotype was counted a few times. The genes are TRBV2 and TRBJ2-2; TRBD2 matches 7 bases. Germline V gene sequence: CDR1 SNHLY, CDR2 FYNNEI. There are 13 residues in the CDR3. Losses at the gene ends were 8 bases for V and 4 bases for J; bases not matched to a gene: 4. CDR3 loop: CASSWTSTGELFF. In nucleotides, the CDR3 is TGTGCCAGCTCTTGGACTAGCACCGGGGAGCTGTTTTTT. The full variable domain, completed using reference TRBV2 and TRBJ2-2, is EPEVTQTPSHQVTQMGQEVILRCVPISNHLYFYWYRQILGQKVEFLVSFYNNEISEKSEIFDDQFSVERPDGSNFTLKIRSTKLEDSAMYFCASSWTSTGELFFGEGSRLTVL.

This clonotype was detected only a few times. The rearrangement uses TRBV28 and TRBJ2-3; the D is unclear. The V gene lost 5 bases and the J gene lost 1 base, with 16 bases spanning the gap. The germline V gene has CDR1 MDHEN and CDR2 SYDVKM. This CDR3 has 16 residues. The CDR3 is CASSPPSGYGTDTQYF. CDR3 DNA sequence: TGTGCCAGCAGTCCCCCTTCGGGTTATGGCACAGATACGCAGTATTTT.

This clonotype has ten or more counts. J is TRBJ2-3 and V is TRBV11-2; D perhaps matches TRBD1 (5 bases). The V end was cut by 2 bases, the J end by 2 bases, with 14 bases between. The germline V gene has CDR1 SGHAT and CDR2 FQNNGV. This CDR3 has 16 residues. The chain's CDR3 is CASSLSQGQATDTQYF. The DNA for the CDR3 is TGTGCCAGCAGCTTATCCCAGGGTCAGGCCACAGATACGCAGTATTTT.